This TCR beta chain was identified during a study of siplizumab effects on memory and regulatory T cells. The method was immunoSEQ multiplex PCR; TCRdb's version includes in-frame clones alone and lacks a portion of them. Of around 97,000 clones in the sample, roughly 94% were seen once. Germline V gene sequence: CDR1 MNHNS, CDR2 SASEGT. The V end lost 1 base, the J end lost 7 bases, and 14 bases lay between the germline ends. This CDR3 is built from 16 residues. This TCR derives from a human donor in good health. The material sequenced was non-Treg CD4+ T cells sorted from blood. This chain links TRBV6-1 with TRBJ1-6, with D unclear. The CDR3 DNA reads as TGTGCCAGCAGTGAAGTTGTGGCGGGCGCAAATTCACCCCTCCACTTT. Encoded protein: CASSEVVAGANSPLHF.